Below, 22 T cell receptor beta chains from the same sample are listed, as sequenced in a study of blood T cell repertoires in COVID-19 (dated by TCRdb to between 2020 and 2021). The library was prepared using the immunoSEQ multiplex PCR assay. Not all clones reach the TCRdb copy of this immuneACCESS table, which keeps in-frame sequences only. Checked studies attribute under half of the gap to unresolved V genes and leave the rest unexplained. Counted in this sample were about 210,000 clones; about 91% of them appeared once. The ten most abundant clones make up more than 0.95% of the sample. The sequenced material came from peripheral blood. These receptors originate from a man younger than 40 with acute or convalescent COVID-19.

Written as DNA, the CDR3 is TGTGCCATCAGACGGACAGGGGGAACGTCTGGGAACACTGAAGCTTTCTTT. It specifies CAIRRTGGTSGNTEAFF. This chain links TRBV10-3 with TRBJ1-1; the match to TRBD1 covers 10 bases. The CDR3 is made up of 17 amino acids. The ends lost 6 bases at V and 1 base at J; junction bases unmatched: 11. The germline V gene encodes CDR1 ENHRY and CDR2 SYGVKD.

This chain uses TRBV9 with TRBJ2-2, with TRBD1 as a possible D gene (6 bases). Germline V lookup: CDR1 SGDLS, CDR2 YYNGEE. Trimming pared 4 bases from V and 2 bases from J, leaving 9 bases between. This CDR3 contains 14 residues. CDR3 region: CASSFRGNTGELFF. The CDR3 coding sequence is TGTGCCAGCAGCTTCAGGGGAAACACCGGGGAGCTGTTTTTT.

This clone was seen more than once but under ten times. This rearrangement joins TRBV7-9 to TRBJ1-1; TRBD1 matches at 8 bases. With 2 bases clipped from V and 4 bases from J, the junction kept 0 bases outside the gene matches. CDR3 length: 13 amino acids. CDR1 and CDR2 (germline): SEHNR, FQNEAQ (reference sequence). The CDR3 here is CASSLQGATEAFF. The DNA of the CDR3 is TGTGCCAGCAGCTTACAGGGGGCCACTGAAGCTTTCTTT.

This chain links TRBV7-6 with TRBJ1-5, with D perhaps matching TRBD1 (6 bases). The CDR3 consists of 15 residues. Deletions cut 5 bases from V and 2 bases from J, with 13 bases between. CDR1 SGHVS and CDR2 FNYEAQ come from the germline V gene. In DNA form, the CDR3 reads TGTGCCAGCAGCACAGCCACAGGGCGCAATCAGCCCCAGCATTTT. As protein: CASSTATGRNQPQHF.

This rearrangement joins TRBV19 to TRBJ1-2; D remains ambiguous. Trimming removed 8 bases at V and 8 bases at J, with 15 bases between. This CDR3 has 12 amino acids. Germline V lookup: CDR1 LNHDA, CDR2 SQIVND (reference sequence). The chain's CDR3 is CASSIASEGYTF. For the CDR3, the DNA is TGTGCCAGTTCGATCGCCTCGGAGGGCTACACCTTC.

This rearrangement joins TRBV2 to TRBJ1-6; D not resolved. The CDR3 is 15 amino acids. Between the trimmed V and J ends, which lost 1 base and 13 bases, there was a span of 17 bases. Germline V CDR1 and CDR2: SNHLY, FYNNEI. CDR3 DNA: TGTGCCAGCAGTGAAGGCAGACATTCAATAACCCCCCTCCACTTT. Translated, it gives CASSEGRHSITPLHF.

This chain connects TRBV4-1 to TRBJ1-2; possible D gene TRBD1, 6 bases. Trimming removed 0 bases at V and 5 bases at J, with 16 bases between. CDR3 length: 16 amino acids. Germline CDR1 MGHRA, CDR2 YSYEKL. In DNA, the CDR3 is TGCGCCAGCAGCCAAGATATTACATCGAGGGGGTATGGCTACACCTTC. It encodes CASSQDITSRGYGYTF.

The chain links TRBV4-1 to TRBJ2-1; 8 bases map to TRBD2. After removal of 0 bases from V and 6 bases from J, the junction contained 7 bases not matched to a gene. Germline CDR1 and CDR2: MGHRA and YSYEKL. CDR3 length: 16 residues. The CDR3 protein is CASSQDQSGGRNEQFF. The CDR3 DNA reads as TGCGCCAGCAGCCAAGATCAGAGCGGGGGCCGCAATGAGCAGTTCTTC.

This rearrangement joins TRBV28 to TRBJ2-5, with D possibly matching TRBD2 (6 bases). The germline CDR1 and CDR2 sequences are MDHEN and SYDVKM. The V gene lost 5 bases and the J gene lost 1 base, with 11 bases spanning the gap. This CDR3 comprises 14 residues. The CDR3 protein is CASSPIGSQETQYF. For the CDR3, the DNA is TGTGCCAGCAGTCCGATCGGGAGCCAAGAGACCCAGTACTTC. Together with reference TRBV28 and TRBJ2-5, the CDR3 gives the full variable domain: DVKVTQSSRYLVKRTGEKVFLECVQDMDHENMFWYRQDPGLGLRLIYFSYDVKMKEKGDIPEGYSVSREKKERFSLILESASTNQTSMYLCASSPIGSQETQYFGPGTRLLVL.

A remark on this clone: Germline is not matched at one junction end, which may reflect a read error. This chain joins TRBV6-1 and TRBJ2-1, with D perhaps matching TRBD1 (5 bases). The CDR3 has 11 residues. From germline, CDR1 is MNHNS and CDR2 SASEGT. DNA of the CDR3: TGTGCCAGCAGTGAGTGGCAGGGTGAAATCTTC. It specifies CASSEWQGEIF.

V and J are TRBV7-8 and TRBJ1-2; D is uncertain. This CDR3 is built from 14 residues. V lost 5 bases, J lost 4 bases, and 14 bases lay in between. The germline V gene has CDR1 SGHVS and CDR2 FQNEAQ. The CDR3 DNA sequence: TGTGCCAGCAGCCCAGGTCAAGCCAGCTATGGCTACACCTTC. Its protein is CASSPGQASYGYTF.

V and J are TRBV10-1 and TRBJ1-4; D unresolved. CDR1 and CDR2 (germline): WNHNN, SYGVQD (reference sequence). The CDR3 is 16 amino acids. V lost 0 bases, J lost 5 bases, and 13 bases lay in between. The CDR3 DNA sequence: TGCGCCAGCAGTGAGTCGAGAGGGAGGAGAAATGAAAAACTGTTTTTT. Protein sequence: CASSESRGRRNEKLFF.

This clone was detected only a few times. This chain's CDR3 is CASSEHSGYSYEQYF. The CDR3 nucleotides read TGTGCCAGCAGTGAACATAGCGGGTATTCCTACGAGCAGTACTTC. This sequence joins TRBV6-1 and TRBJ2-7; 7 positions agree with TRBD2. The CDR3 loop spans 15 amino acids. CDR1 MNHNS and CDR2 SASEGT come from the germline V gene. J was trimmed by 1 base and V by 2 bases; bases with no gene match: 5.

The chain links TRBV4-2 to TRBJ2-3, with 8 bases lining up with TRBD2. CDR1 is LGHNA, CDR2 YNFKEQ, per germline. The V gene end was trimmed by 0 bases and the J gene end by 4 bases; junction bases not matched to a gene: 9. This CDR3 is built from 17 residues. This chain's CDR3 is CASSQDSGLAFPDTQYF. For the CDR3, the DNA is TGTGCCAGCAGCCAAGATTCAGGACTAGCATTTCCAGATACGCAGTATTTT.

The chain recombines TRBV7-8 with TRBJ2-5; possible D gene TRBD2, 5 bases. With 5 bases removed from V and 8 bases from J, the gap between germline ends came to 21 bases. Germline CDR1 reads SGHVS; CDR2 reads FQNEAQ. This CDR3 comprises 15 residues. DNA for the CDR3: TGTGCCAGCAGCAAAGAAGAGGGTCGTGGCAATACCCAGTACTTC. It codes for CASSKEEGRGNTQYF.

This rearrangement joins TRBV5-5 to TRBJ2-5; weak D call: TRBD1 (6 bases). The CDR3 is made up of 15 amino acids. V lost 2 bases and J lost 5, with 16 bases in between. The V gene's germline CDR1 is SGHKS and CDR2 YYEKEE (reference sequence). CDR3 nucleotide sequence: TGTGCCAGCAGCTTCGAGGGGGAGAAGGCGGAGACCCAGTACTTC. It is translated as CASSFEGEKAETQYF.

The chain has TRBV5-1 and TRBJ2-2; D possibly corresponds to TRBD1 (6 bases). Germline CDR1 SGHRS, CDR2 YFSETQ. The CDR3 is 13 residues long. Trimming removed 3 bases at V and 6 bases at J, with 9 bases between. The CDR3 sequence is CASSSRTAGELFF. The CDR3 nucleotides are TGCGCCAGCAGCTCCCGGACAGCCGGGGAGCTGTTTTTT.

This clone came up once. V usage is TRBV2 and J usage is TRBJ1-1, with 10 bases matching TRBD1. J gave up 4 bases and V 6 bases, and 5 bases lay outside the gene matches. CDR3 length: 14 amino acids. Germline V lookup: CDR1 SNHLY, CDR2 FYNNEI. CDR3 DNA sequence: TGTGCCAGCAGGAGACAGGGGGCGAGCACTGAAGCTTTCTTT. Protein product: CASRRQGASTEAFF.

The CDR3 loop is CASSDRQAYGYTF. CDR3 sequence (DNA): TGTGCCAGCAGTGATCGGCAGGCCTATGGCTACACCTTC. The chain recombines TRBV25-1 with TRBJ1-2; D is unclear. The CDR3 is 13 residues long. Germline CDR1 MGHDK, CDR2 SYGVNS. Trimming left V 3 bases short and J 4 bases short, with 9 bases between.

The CDR3 DNA reads TGTGCCAGCAGCTTAACGCCGCTAAACACCGGGGAGCTGTTTTTT. Translated, it gives CASSLTPLNTGELFF. The chain employs TRBV7-3 and TRBJ2-2; no definite D call. The ends were cut back, 0 bases at V and 2 bases at J, with 7 bases in the middle. Germline V CDR1 and CDR2: SGHTA, FQGTGA. This CDR3 is 15 amino acids long.

This chain joins TRBV4-2 and TRBJ2-2; 7 bases map to TRBD1. From germline, CDR1 is LGHNA and CDR2 YNFKEQ. This CDR3 has 14 residues. Trimming cost V 4 bases and J 5 bases; bases outside gene matches: 4. CDR3 in amino acids: CASSRQGETGELFF. CDR3 DNA sequence: TGTGCCAGCAGCCGACAGGGAGAGACCGGGGAGCTGTTTTTT.

The chain links TRBV3-1 (or the pseudogene TRBV3-2) to TRBJ1-1, with D tentatively TRBD1 (6 bases). The CDR3 runs 17 residues. Germline V gene lookup returns CDR1 LGHDT and CDR2 YNNKEL (reference sequence). V was pared by 1 base and J by 1 base, with 16 bases between. CDR3 in DNA: TGTGCCAGCAGCCAAGCTGATGTGGGACACCAGAACACTGAAGCTTTCTTT. The encoded protein is CASSQADVGHQNTEAFF.